These 27 T cell receptor beta chains were all obtained from the same sample, sequenced in a study of shared clonotypes between healthy human individuals. Using immunoSEQ multiplex PCR, the repertoire was profiled, and TCRdb retains in-frame clones only, with some absent. The repertoire holds 1 million to 1.2 million clones, with 77% as singletons. Material for sequencing was memory CD4+ T cells from PBMCs. Subset defined: CD45RA-negative fraction. The receptors were gathered from a man between 18 and 29 years old in good health. Some clones in this sample may be carry-over from other donors' samples.

The rearrangement uses TRBV5-5 and TRBJ1-5, with D unclear. The CDR3 loop spans 15 amino acids. Germline assignment: CDR1 SGHKS and CDR2 YYEKEE (reference sequence). Trimming took off 4 bases at V and 1 base at J, with 12 bases between the two ends. In DNA form, the CDR3 reads TGTGCCAGCAGCCTACGCCCCGGGAGCAATCAGCCCCAGCATTTT. This encodes CASSLRPGSNQPQHF.

This rearrangement joins TRBV6-5 to TRBJ2-3; no reliable D call. Germline loops: CDR1 MNHEY, CDR2 SVGAGI. V lost 6 bases, J lost 4 bases, and 8 bases lay in between. The CDR3 length is 12 residues. In DNA, the CDR3 is TGTGCCAGCAGACGCGAGTCAGATACGCAGTATTTT. It yields the protein CASRRESDTQYF.

V and J are TRBV7-2 and TRBJ2-7; no definite D call. The CDR3 contains 16 residues. The germline gives CDR1 SGHTA, CDR2 FQGNSA. Trimming shortened V by 0 bases and J by 2 bases, and 14 bases separated the two germline ends. This chain's CDR3 is CASSLALGNLAYEQYF. CDR3 in DNA: TGTGCCAGCAGCTTAGCGCTAGGAAATTTAGCCTACGAGCAGTACTTC.

V and J are TRBV7-9 and TRBJ1-2; D not resolved. Between the trimmed V and J ends, which lost 0 bases and 4 bases, there was a span of 15 bases. Germline V gene sequence: CDR1 SEHNR, CDR2 FQNEAQ (reference sequence). The CDR3 totals 16 residues. The CDR3 sequence is CASSLASSRSFYGYTF. The DNA of the CDR3 is TGTGCCAGCAGCTTAGCATCGTCCAGATCCTTCTATGGCTACACCTTC.

The genes are TRBV18 and TRBJ2-7, with 11 bases identical to TRBD2. Trimming at V came to 6 bases and at J to 0 bases, leaving 10 bases not matched to a gene. The CDR3 is 17 residues long. Looked up from germline, CDR1 is KGHSH and CDR2 is LQKENI. The CDR3 here is CASSLNNLAGGSYEQYF. The CDR3 bases are TGTGCCAGCTCCCTAAACAACCTAGCGGGAGGCTCCTACGAGCAGTACTTC.

The chain has TRBV11-1 and TRBJ2-7; D unclear. CDR3 length: 17 residues. Trimming removed 2 bases from V and 1 base from J, with 18 bases in between. Germline loops: CDR1 SGHAT, CDR2 FQDESV (reference sequence). CDR3 sequence (DNA): TGTGCCAGCAGCTTACTCGGGTGGCAGCAGAGATCCTACGAGCAGTACTTC. Protein sequence: CASSLLGWQQRSYEQYF.

This chain links TRBV28 with TRBJ1-1; 8 bases match TRBD1. The CDR3 totals 15 residues. Germline V gene lookup returns CDR1 MDHEN and CDR2 SYDVKM. With V trimmed by 5 bases and J by 1 base, 6 bases remained unmatched. CDR3 residues: CASSIPGQGNTEAFF. In nucleotides, the CDR3 is TGTGCCAGCAGTATACCCGGACAGGGGAACACTGAAGCTTTCTTT.

This sequence joins TRBV28 and TRBJ1-2; the D is unclear. The V end was cut by 4 bases, the J end by 6 bases, with 6 bases between. The CDR3 totals 11 residues. Germline-derived CDR1 and CDR2 are MDHEN and SYDVKM. As DNA, the CDR3 is TGTGCCAGCAGTTCGGTGAATGGCTACACCTTC. Protein product: CASSSVNGYTF.

This chain connects TRBV12-2 to TRBJ2-7. TRBV12-2 is a known pseudogene. This CDR3 region has 18 residues. The CDR3 loop is CASRLLIDGGPTPYEQYF. CDR3 DNA sequence: TGTGCAAGTCGCTTATTAATTGATGGGGGGCCGACCCCCTACGAGCAGTACTTC.

V gene TRBV7-8 combines with J gene TRBJ1-1, with a possible D match to TRBD1 (6 bases). With 5 bases removed from V and 7 bases from J, the gap between germline ends came to 20 bases. CDR1 and CDR2 (germline): SGHVS, FQNEAQ. The CDR3 runs 15 residues. The CDR3, as DNA: TGTGCCAGCAGCGGACCCAAACGGGACATCGATGAAGCTTTCTTT. Its protein is CASSGPKRDIDEAFF.

Remarks on this clone: The junction departs from the called germline gene at one end, perhaps through a read error. The chain recombines TRBV4-3 with TRBJ2-1; TRBD1 is a possible D gene (6 bases). The CDR3 loop spans 17 amino acids. From germline, CDR1 is LGHNA and CDR2 YSLEER. The CDR3 here is CASSQGTYRSSCNEQFF. CDR3 bases: TGCGCCAGCAGCCAGGGGACATATCGGAGCTCCTGCAATGAGCAGTTCTTC.

The V gene is TRBV7-9, the J gene TRBJ2-7; TRBD1 matches 10 bases. Germline assignment: CDR1 SEHNR and CDR2 FQNEAQ (reference sequence). The V and J ends lost 4 bases and 4 bases, in that order; junction bases with no gene match: 10. CDR3 size: 16 residues. CDR3 nucleotide sequence: TGTGCCAGCAGCTCCCCCCGACAGGGGGCTTTGTACGAGCAGTACTTC. Translated, it gives CASSSPRQGALYEQYF. Combining the CDR3 with reference TRBV7-9 and TRBJ2-7 gives the whole variable domain DTGVSQNPRHKITKRGQNVTFRCDPISEHNRLYWYRQTLGQGPEFLTYFQNEAQLEKSRLLSDRFSAERPKGSFSTLEIQRTEQGDSAMYLCASSSPRQGALYEQYFGPGTRLTVT.

The chain uses TRBV7-3 and TRBJ2-2; D gene ambiguous. V lost 4 bases and J lost 0, with 6 bases in between. The CDR3 totals 14 residues. Germline values: CDR1 SGHTA, CDR2 FQGTGA. The CDR3 DNA is TGTGCCAGCAGCTCAAATCCGAACACCGGGGAGCTGTTTTTT. It translates to CASSSNPNTGELFF.

This clone was detected only a few times. The chain carries TRBV2 and TRBJ1-4; D gene unclear. The CDR3 extends over 15 amino acids. V was pared by 7 bases and J by 3 bases, with 15 bases between. In germline, CDR1 is SNHLY, CDR2 FYNNEI. The CDR3 bases are TGTGCCAGCACCCGTAGGAGGGCCTCTAATGAAAAACTGTTTTTT. This translates into CASTRRRASNEKLFF. The full variable domain, its missing parts supplied by reference TRBV2 and TRBJ1-4, is EPEVTQTPSHQVTQMGQEVILRCVPISNHLYFYWYRQILGQKVEFLVSFYNNEISEKSEIFDDQFSVERPDGSNFTLKIRSTKLEDSAMYFCASTRRRASNEKLFFGSGTQLSVL.

The J gene is TRBJ2-1, the V gene TRBV5-1, with TRBD2 matching 10 bases. The CDR3 extends over 16 amino acids. In germline, CDR1 is SGHRS, CDR2 YFSETQ. V shed 1 base and J 2 bases; nucleotides not matched to a gene: 3. For the CDR3, the DNA is TGCGCCAGCAGCTTGACCGGACTAGCGGCCTACAATGAGCAGTTCTTC. Protein sequence: CASSLTGLAAYNEQFF.

This rearrangement joins TRBV5-1 to TRBJ2-5; 8 bases are shared with TRBD1. This CDR3 spans 14 amino acids. V lost 6 bases and J lost 1; bases outside the gene matches: 5. Germline V gene sequence: CDR1 SGHRS, CDR2 YFSETQ. The CDR3 protein is CASTSQGAQETQYF. The CDR3 DNA reads as TGCGCCAGCACAAGCCAGGGGGCCCAAGAGACCCAGTACTTC.

Notes on this clone: Other DNA sequences within the sample encode an identical CDR3. The V gene is TRBV18, the J gene TRBJ2-7; a weak D match, TRBD1 (5 bases). This CDR3 has 15 amino acids. V dropped 1 base and J dropped 6 bases, with 16 bases sitting between them. CDR1 is KGHSH and CDR2 is LQKENI in the germline V gene. CDR3 amino acids: CASSPQWGWPSEQYF. DNA of the CDR3: TGTGCCAGCTCACCACAGTGGGGCTGGCCGAGCGAGCAGTACTTC.

CDR3: CASRSGDGYEQYF. In nucleotides, the CDR3 is TGTGCCAGCAGGTCAGGGGACGGGTACGAGCAGTACTTC. The chain uses TRBV6-5 and TRBJ2-7; D is perhaps TRBD1 (6 bases). CDR3 size: 13 residues. V was pared by 6 bases and J by 4 bases, with 13 bases between. Per germline, CDR1 MNHEY and CDR2 SVGAGI.

This clone showed up just once. The chain couples TRBV4-3 to TRBJ2-2; D is unclear. V lost 3 bases to trimming and J lost 5 bases, with 10 bases between them. Germline CDR1 reads LGHNA; CDR2 reads YSLEER. This CDR3 region has 14 residues. The CDR3 spells CASSQAYGTGELFF. CDR3 nucleotide sequence: TGCGCCAGCAGCCAGGCCTACGGGACCGGGGAGCTGTTTTTT.

The CDR3 spells CASSSNSGRAAETQYF. The CDR3 DNA follows: TGCGCCAGCAGCTCGAATAGCGGGAGGGCCGCAGAGACCCAGTACTTC. This rearrangement joins TRBV5-1 to TRBJ2-5, with 11 positions matching TRBD2. J was trimmed by 4 bases and V by 3 bases; bases with no gene match: 8. Germline CDR1 is SGHRS and CDR2 is YFSETQ. The CDR3 length is 16 residues.

This clone was seen ten or more times. Other nucleotide sequences from this sample produce the same CDR3. The chain uses TRBV9 and TRBJ2-3, with D hard to call. Germline CDR1 SGDLS, CDR2 YYNGEE. The length of the CDR3 is 14 residues. The V end was cut by 0 bases, the J end by 1 base, with 6 bases between. CDR3 sequence reads: CASSVEAGTDTQYF. In DNA form, the CDR3 reads TGTGCCAGCAGCGTAGAGGCGGGCACAGATACGCAGTATTTT. The complete variable domain, with remaining parts taken from reference TRBV9 and TRBJ2-3, reads DSGVTQTPKHLITATGQRVTLRCSPRSGDLSVYWYQQSLDQGLQFLIQYYNGEERAKGNILERFSAQQFPDLHSELNLSSLELGDSALYFCASSVEAGTDTQYFGPGTRLTVL.

The chain carries TRBV4-3 and TRBJ2-7; the D gene could be TRBD1 or TRBD2 (5 bases each). Trimming removed 4 bases at V and 1 base at J, with 14 bases between. CDR1 LGHNA and CDR2 YSLEER come from the germline V gene. The CDR3 runs 15 residues. CDR3 in amino acids: CASSRGTAASYEQYF. The CDR3 nucleotides read TGCGCCAGCAGCCGGGGGACCGCCGCATCCTACGAGCAGTACTTC.

The chain couples TRBV5-1 to TRBJ1-2, with 9 positions matching TRBD1. There are 14 residues in the CDR3. With V trimmed by 4 bases and J by 7 bases, 8 bases remained unmatched. CDR1 and CDR2 from the germline V gene are SGHRS and YFSETQ. The CDR3: CASSPDRGWGGYTF. CDR3 DNA sequence: TGCGCCAGCAGCCCGGACAGGGGTTGGGGTGGCTACACCTTC.

The chain joins TRBV2 to TRBJ1-5; TRBD1 is a possible D gene (6 bases). Germline CDR1 and CDR2: SNHLY and FYNNEI. V lost 3 bases to trimming and J lost 7 bases, with 13 bases between them. There are 14 residues in the CDR3. The CDR3 DNA reads as TGTGCCAGCAGTGATTTGGACAGTCGGCAGCCCCAGCATTTT. It yields the protein CASSDLDSRQPQHF.

V is TRBV5-1 and J is TRBJ1-3; possibly TRBD1 for D (6 bases). The germline CDR1 and CDR2 sequences are SGHRS and YFSETQ. CDR3 size: 15 residues. V lost 0 bases to trimming and J lost 2 bases, with 9 bases between them. CDR3 sequence: CASSLDGTTGNTIYF. The CDR3, as DNA: TGCGCCAGCAGCTTGGACGGGACAACTGGAAACACCATATATTTT. The full variable domain, completed using reference TRBV5-1 and TRBJ1-3, is KAGVTQTPRYLIKTRGQQVTLSCSPISGHRSVSWYQQTPGQGLQFLFEYFSETQRNKGNFPGRFSGRQFSNSRSEMNVSTLELGDSALYLCASSLDGTTGNTIYFGEGSWLTVV.

Points on this clone: It may be a read error: a sequence one base away is much more abundant. V and J are TRBV4-3 and TRBJ2-7, with 10 bases matching TRBD1. Germline V gene lookup returns CDR1 LGHNA and CDR2 YSLEER. V shed 2 bases, J shed 3 bases, and the junction held 1 base outside the gene matches. This CDR3 has 14 residues. The CDR3 DNA reads TGCGCCAGCAGCCAAAGGACAGGGGGCTACGAGCAGTACTTC. Translating it yields CASSQRTGGYEQYF.

Details on this clone: At the DNA level, this CDR3 is encoded by other sequences in the same sample as well. The rearrangement links TRBV5-1 to TRBJ2-3, with D perhaps TRBD1 or TRBD2 (6 bases each). Germline V gives CDR1 SGHRS, CDR2 YFSETQ. The CDR3 is 14 residues long. Trimming pared 2 bases from V and 4 bases from J, leaving 11 bases between. CDR3 protein: CASSLEGGADTQYF. In nucleotides, the CDR3 is TGCGCCAGCAGCTTAGAGGGGGGAGCAGATACGCAGTATTTT.